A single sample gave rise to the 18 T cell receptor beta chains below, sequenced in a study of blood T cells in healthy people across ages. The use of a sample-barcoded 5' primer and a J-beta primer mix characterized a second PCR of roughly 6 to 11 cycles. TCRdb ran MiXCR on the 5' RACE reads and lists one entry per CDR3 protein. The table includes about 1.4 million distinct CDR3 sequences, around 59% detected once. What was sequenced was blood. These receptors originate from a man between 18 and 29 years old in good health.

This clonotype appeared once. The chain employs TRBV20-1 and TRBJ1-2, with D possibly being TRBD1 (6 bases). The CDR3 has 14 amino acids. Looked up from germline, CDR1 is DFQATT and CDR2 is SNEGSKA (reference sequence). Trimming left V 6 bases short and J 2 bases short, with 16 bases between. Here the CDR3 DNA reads TGCAGTGCCCCGACAGGCCAGAGCAACTATGGCTACACCTTC. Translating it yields CSAPTGQSNYGYTF.

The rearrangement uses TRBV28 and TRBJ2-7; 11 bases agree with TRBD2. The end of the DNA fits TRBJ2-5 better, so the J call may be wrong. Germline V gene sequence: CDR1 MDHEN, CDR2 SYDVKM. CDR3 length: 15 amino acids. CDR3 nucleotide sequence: TGTGCCAGCAGTGTAGCGGGGGGGCCTGAAGAGACCCAGTACTTC. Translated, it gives CASSVAGGPEETQYF.

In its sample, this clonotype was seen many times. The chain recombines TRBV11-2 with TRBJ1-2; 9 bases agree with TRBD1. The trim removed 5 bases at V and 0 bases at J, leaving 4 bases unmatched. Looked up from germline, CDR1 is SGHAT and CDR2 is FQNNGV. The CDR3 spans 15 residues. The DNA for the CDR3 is TGTGCCAGCAGCCGAGGGACAGGGTCTAACTATGGCTACACCTTC. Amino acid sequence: CASSRGTGSNYGYTF.

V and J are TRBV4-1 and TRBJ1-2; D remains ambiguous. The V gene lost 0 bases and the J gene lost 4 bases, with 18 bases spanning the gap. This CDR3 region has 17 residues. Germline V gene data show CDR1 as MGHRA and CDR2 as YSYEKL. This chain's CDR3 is CASSQDRSRQERYGYTF. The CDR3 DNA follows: TGCGCCAGCAGCCAAGATAGGTCCCGGCAGGAACGCTATGGCTACACCTTC.

The CDR3 DNA sequence: TGCAGTGTAGCGGGAGGAAACGAGCAGTACTTC. Amino acids: CSVAGGNEQYF. This chain connects TRBV20-1 to TRBJ2-7; TRBD2 matches 10 bases. Germline-derived CDR1 and CDR2 are DFQATT and SNEGSKA (reference sequence). CDR3 length equals 11 residues. The ends lost 7 bases at V and 5 bases at J; junction bases unmatched: 2.

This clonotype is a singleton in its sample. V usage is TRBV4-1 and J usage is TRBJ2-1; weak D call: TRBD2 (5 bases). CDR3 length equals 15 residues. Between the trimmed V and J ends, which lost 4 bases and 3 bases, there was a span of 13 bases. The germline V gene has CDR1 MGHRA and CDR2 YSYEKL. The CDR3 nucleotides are TGCGCCAGCAGCCCTCAGTACGGGGACTACAATGAGCAGTTCTTC. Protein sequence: CASSPQYGDYNEQFF.

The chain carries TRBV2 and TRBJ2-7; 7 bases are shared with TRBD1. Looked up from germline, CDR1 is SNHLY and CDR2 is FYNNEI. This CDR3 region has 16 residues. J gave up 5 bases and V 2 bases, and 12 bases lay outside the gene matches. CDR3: CASSEIGGGLPHEQYF. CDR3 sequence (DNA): TGTGCCAGCAGTGAAATAGGGGGCGGGCTCCCCCACGAGCAGTACTTC. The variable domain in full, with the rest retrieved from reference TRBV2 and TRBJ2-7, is EPEVTQTPSHQVTQMGQEVILRCVPISNHLYFYWYRQILGQKVEFLVSFYNNEISEKSEIFDDQFSVERPDGSNFTLKIRSTKLEDSAMYFCASSEIGGGLPHEQYFGPGTRLTVT.

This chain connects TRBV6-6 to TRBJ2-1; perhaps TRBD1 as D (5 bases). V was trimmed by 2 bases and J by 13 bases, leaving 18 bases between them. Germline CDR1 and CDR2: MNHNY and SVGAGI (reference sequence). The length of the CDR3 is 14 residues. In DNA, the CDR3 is TGTGCCAGCAGTTACGCCCAAACGACAGAGATCCAGTTCTTC. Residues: CASSYAQTTEIQFF.

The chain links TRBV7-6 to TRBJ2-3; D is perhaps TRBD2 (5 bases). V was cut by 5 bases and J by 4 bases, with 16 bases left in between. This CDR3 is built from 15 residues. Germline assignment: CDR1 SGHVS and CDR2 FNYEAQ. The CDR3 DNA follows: TGTGCCAGCAGCAGCAACGCTAGCCCCTCAGATACGCAGTATTTT. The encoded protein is CASSSNASPSDTQYF.

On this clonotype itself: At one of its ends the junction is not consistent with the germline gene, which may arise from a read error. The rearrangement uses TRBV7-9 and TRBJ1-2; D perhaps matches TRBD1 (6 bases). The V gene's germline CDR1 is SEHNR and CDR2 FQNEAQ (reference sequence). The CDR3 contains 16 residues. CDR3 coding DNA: TGTGCCAGCAGCTTACCCTGGGACATCAATAACTATGGCCACACCTTC. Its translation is CASSLPWDINNYGHTF. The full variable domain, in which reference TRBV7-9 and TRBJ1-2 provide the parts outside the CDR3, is DTGVSQNPRHKITKRGQNVTFRCDPISEHNRLYWYRQTLGQGPEFLTYFQNEAQLEKSRLLSDRFSAERPKGSFSTLEIQRTEQGDSAMYLCASSLPWDINNYGHTFGSGTRLTVV.

The CDR3 DNA reads as TGCAGCGTTGGACGGACTCAGGGTACCGAAGCTTTCTTT. It codes for CSVGRTQGTEAFF. V gene TRBV29-1 combines with J gene TRBJ1-1; maybe TRBD1 (5 bases). Germline V gives CDR1 SQVTM, CDR2 ANQGSEA. The CDR3 extends over 13 amino acids. The V end lost 4 bases, the J end lost 8 bases, and 17 bases lay between the germline ends.

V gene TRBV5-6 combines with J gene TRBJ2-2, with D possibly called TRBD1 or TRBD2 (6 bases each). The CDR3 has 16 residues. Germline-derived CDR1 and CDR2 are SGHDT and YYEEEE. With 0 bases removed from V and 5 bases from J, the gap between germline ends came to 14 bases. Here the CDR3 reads CASSLDRGRITGELFF. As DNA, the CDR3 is TGTGCCAGCAGCTTGGATCGGGGGCGCATAACCGGGGAGCTGTTTTTT.

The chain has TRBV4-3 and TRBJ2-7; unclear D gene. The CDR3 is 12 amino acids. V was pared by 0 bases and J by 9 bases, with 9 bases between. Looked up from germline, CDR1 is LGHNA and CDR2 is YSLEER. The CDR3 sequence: CASSQDGRSQYF. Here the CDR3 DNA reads TGCGCCAGCAGCCAAGATGGGCGGTCGCAGTACTTC.

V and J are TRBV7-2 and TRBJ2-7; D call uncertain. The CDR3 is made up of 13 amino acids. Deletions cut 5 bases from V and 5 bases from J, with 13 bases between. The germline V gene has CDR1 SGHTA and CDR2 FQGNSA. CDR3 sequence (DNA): TGTGCCAGCAGCGCACCTCCGAGTGACGAGCAGTACTTC. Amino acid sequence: CASSAPPSDEQYF.

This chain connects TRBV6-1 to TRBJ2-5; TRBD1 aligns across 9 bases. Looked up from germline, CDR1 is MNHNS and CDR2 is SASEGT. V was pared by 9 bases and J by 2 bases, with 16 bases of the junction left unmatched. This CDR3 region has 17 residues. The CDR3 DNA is TGTGCCAGTGGCGGGACAGGGAGGCTTTTTTGGCAAGAGACCCAGTACTTC. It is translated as CASGGTGRLFWQETQYF.

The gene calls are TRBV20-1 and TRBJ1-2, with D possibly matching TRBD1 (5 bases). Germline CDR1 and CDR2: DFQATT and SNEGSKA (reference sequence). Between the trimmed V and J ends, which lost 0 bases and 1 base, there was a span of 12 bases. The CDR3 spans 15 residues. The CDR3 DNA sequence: TGCAGTGCTAGAGAATCCCGGGGGGGTAACTATGGCTACACCTTC. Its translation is CSARESRGGNYGYTF.

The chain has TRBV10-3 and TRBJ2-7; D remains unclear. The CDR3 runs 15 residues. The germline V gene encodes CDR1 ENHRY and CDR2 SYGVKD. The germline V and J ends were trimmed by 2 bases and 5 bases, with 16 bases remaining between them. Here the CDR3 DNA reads TGTGCCATCAGTGAGCCCCACCCCCGGGCGAACGAGCAGTACTTC. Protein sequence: CAISEPHPRANEQYF.

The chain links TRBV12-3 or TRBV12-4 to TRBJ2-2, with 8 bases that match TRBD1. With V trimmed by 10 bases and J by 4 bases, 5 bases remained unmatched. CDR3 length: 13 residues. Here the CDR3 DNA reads TGTGCCACCGGACAGGGATTCACCGGGGAGCTGTTTTTT. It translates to CATGQGFTGELFF.